The sequence of this T cell receptor (beta chain) was determined in a study of blood T cells in healthy people across ages. With a J-beta primer mix and a sample-barcoded 5' primer, a second PCR ran about 6 to 11 cycles. Researchers report that a template-switch adaptor with 12 random nucleotides tagged each cDNA molecule. A single record per CDR3 protein comes from TCRdb applying MiXCR to the 5' RACE reads. The repertoire holds fewer than 950,000 distinct CDR3 sequences, with around 34% as singletons. Study results and limitations: With age, beta diversity per million T cells declined roughly linearly, significantly by approximately 40. Relative to aged donors, long-lived donors carried more naive CD4+ cells and displayed higher diversity.

V shed 6 bases and J shed 0 bases, with 11 bases lying between them. The CDR3 loop spans 14 amino acids. The germline V gene encodes CDR1 SGHVS and CDR2 FQNEAQ. A note on this clonotype: Antigen: not known.

The specimen sequenced was blood. The chain employs TRBV7-8 and TRBJ1-1; weak D call: TRBD1 (5 bases). This clonotype was obtained from a young man in good health. CDR3 residues: CASRAGTVNTEAFF. CDR3 nucleotide sequence: TGTGCCAGCAGGGCAGGGACGGTGAACACTGAAGCTTTCTTT.